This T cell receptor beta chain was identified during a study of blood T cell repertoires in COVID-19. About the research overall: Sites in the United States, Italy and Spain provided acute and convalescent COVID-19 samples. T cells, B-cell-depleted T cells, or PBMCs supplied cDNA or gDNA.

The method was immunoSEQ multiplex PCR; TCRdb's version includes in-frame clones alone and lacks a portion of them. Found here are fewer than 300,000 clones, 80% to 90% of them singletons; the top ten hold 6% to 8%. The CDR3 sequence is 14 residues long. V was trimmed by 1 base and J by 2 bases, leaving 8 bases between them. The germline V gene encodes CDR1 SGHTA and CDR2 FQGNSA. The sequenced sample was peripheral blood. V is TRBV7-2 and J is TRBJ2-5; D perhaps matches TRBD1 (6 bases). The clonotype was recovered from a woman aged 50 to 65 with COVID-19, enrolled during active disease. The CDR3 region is CASSLGGQQETQYF. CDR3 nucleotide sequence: TGTGCCAGCAGCTTAGGGGGACAACAAGAGACCCAGTACTTC.